This is a list of T cell receptor beta chains from one sample in a study of prognosis after radiotherapy for stage I lung cancer. TCRdb used MiXCR to reprocess the multiplex PCR reads, holding one entry per CDR3 protein. Counted here are 59,000 or so distinct CDR3 sequences, 26% occurring once; the ten biggest clones make up approximately 8.3%. Sequenced material: PBMCs, taken before or after stereotactic body radiation therapy (not recorded which). The receptors were sampled from a donor aged 50 or older with non-small cell lung cancer. Each CDR3 is given with its conserved first and last residue. A D gene is named only where the DNA matches it firmly. A row's size may be missing; if present it is once, few, many or a size class.

CASSQGKYGYTF	TGTGCCAGCAGCCAGGGGAAGTATGGCTACACCTTC	TRBJ1-2	-	many	TRBV3-1
CASTPGQTTGELFF	TGTGCCAGCACCCCGGGGCAGACCACCGGGGAGCTGTTTTTT	TRBJ2-2	-	many	TRBV7-9
CAWSRGGGRDTQYF	TGTGCCTGGAGCCGGGGCGGGGGGAGAGATACGCAGTATTTT	TRBJ2-3	TRBD2	many	TRBV30
CASSLVGNQPQHF	TGTGCCAGCAGCTTAGTAGGGAATCAGCCCCAGCATTTT	TRBJ1-5	-	many	TRBV7-8
CASSFPSHEQYF	TGTGCCAGCAGCTTCCCCTCCCACGAGCAGTACTTC	TRBJ2-7	-	few	TRBV7-2
CASSVLYTDTQYF	TGCGCCAGCAGTGTGCTATACACAGATACGCAGTATTTT	TRBJ2-3	-	many	TRBV10-2
CASSSQDSYTDTQYF	TGCGCCAGCAGCTCTCAGGACAGCTACACAGATACGCAGTATTTT	TRBJ2-3	-	many	TRBV5-1
CASSLVQGAHEQYF	TGTGCCAGCAGCTTAGTTCAGGGGGCCCACGAGCAGTACTTC	TRBJ2-7	TRBD1	many	TRBV7-2
CASSQDLAREQYF	TGTGCCAGCAGCCAAGACCTAGCGCGCGAGCAGTACTTC	TRBJ2-7	-	many	TRBV4-2
CASSGRGTGSPRPYEQYF	TGTGCCAGCAGTGGTAGGGGGACAGGCTCTCCCCGCCCCTACGAGCAGTACTTC	TRBJ2-7	TRBD1	many	TRBV6-1
CASSFRRGDQETQYF	TGTGCCAGCTCGTTCCGCAGGGGCGATCAAGAGACCCAGTACTTC	TRBJ2-5	-	many	TRBV2
CASSYRGLPGTDTQYF	TGTGCCAGCAGTTACAGGGGGCTCCCTGGAACAGATACGCAGTATTTT	TRBJ2-3	TRBD1	many	TRBV28
CASSLVSYGYTF	TGTGCCAGCAGCTTGGTCAGCTATGGCTACACCTTC	TRBJ1-2	-	many	TRBV5-6
CASSDNRGYEQFF	TGTGCCAGCAGTGATAACAGGGGTTATGAGCAGTTCTTC	TRBJ2-1	TRBD1	many	TRBV2
CASTPRGGAYYGYTF	TGTGCCAGTACCCCCCGGGGAGGGGCCTACTATGGCTACACCTTC	TRBJ1-2	-	many	TRBV19
CASSPVFGGGSNQPQHF	TGTGCCAGCAGTCCGGTTTTCGGTGGAGGGAGCAATCAGCCCCAGCATTTT	TRBJ1-5	-	many	TRBV6-1
CASSVGQLPPGEQYF	TGTGCCAGCAGCGTAGGACAGCTCCCTCCGGGCGAGCAGTACTTC	TRBJ2-7	-	many	TRBV9
CASSPPGLYGYTF	TGTGCCAGTAGCCCCCCAGGACTCTATGGCTACACCTTC	TRBJ1-2	-	many	TRBV19
CASSPSLAGGHEQYF	TGTGCCAGCAGCCCCTCCCTAGCGGGGGGTCACGAGCAGTACTTC	TRBJ2-7	TRBD2	many	TRBV3-1
CSARDSQTYEQYF	TGCAGTGCTAGAGATTCCCAGACCTACGAGCAGTACTTC	TRBJ2-7	-	many	TRBV20-1
CARSEALIGWGHNTEAFF	TGTGCCAGAAGTGAAGCGCTAATTGGATGGGGGCACAACACTGAAGCTTTCTTT	TRBJ1-1	-	-	TRBV6-1
CSATGTSGAGEQFF	TGCAGTGCTACCGGGACTAGCGGGGCAGGGGAGCAGTTCTTC	TRBJ2-1	TRBD2	many	TRBV20-1
CASSRRVPGSNYGYTF	TGTGCCAGCAGCCGACGGGTCCCAGGATCTAACTATGGCTACACCTTC	TRBJ1-2	-	many	TRBV6-1
CASSERRKETQYF	TGTGCCAGCAGTGAAAGGCGAAAAGAGACCCAGTACTTC	TRBJ2-5	-	many	TRBV2
CASYGLAGGQNYEQYF	TGTGCCAGCTACGGACTAGCGGGGGGACAAAATTACGAGCAGTACTTC	TRBJ2-7	TRBD2	-	TRBV7-2
CSFPKSPQETQYF	TGCAGCTTTCCGAAATCCCCGCAAGAGACCCAGTACTTC	TRBJ2-5	-	many	TRBV20-1
CASSERIYLGYTF	TGTGCCAGCAGTGAACGGATTTATCTCGGCTACACCTTC	TRBJ1-2	-	many	TRBV2
CASSMGGYNSPLHF	TGTGCCAGCAGCATGGGCGGATACAATTCACCCCTCCACTTT	TRBJ1-6	-	once	TRBV6-1
CASSQGLQMNTEAFF	TGCGCCAGCAGCCAAGGATTGCAAATGAACACTGAAGCTTTCTTT	TRBJ1-1	-	many	TRBV4-3
CASRHTGLRSEPLHF	TGTGCCAGTAGACACACAGGGCTTCGCAGTGAACCCCTCCACTTT	TRBJ1-6	-	once	TRBV19
CASSSRGNYGYTF	TGTGCCAGTAGTAGCAGGGGCAACTATGGCTACACCTTC	TRBJ1-2	-	many	TRBV19
CASRRQETQYF	TGCGCCAGCAGACGCCAAGAGACCCAGTACTTC	TRBJ2-5	-	-	TRBV28
CASSYDGGGEQFF	TGTGCCAGCAGTTACGACGGGGGAGGTGAGCAGTTCTTC	TRBJ2-1	-	many	TRBV6-5
CASSGGGFNYGYTF	TGTGCCAGCAGCGGGGGGGGATTTAACTATGGCTACACCTTC	TRBJ1-2	-	many	TRBV3-1
CASRKYSYEQYF	TGTGCCAGCAGAAAGTACTCCTACGAGCAGTACTTC	TRBJ2-7	-	-	TRBV12-3/TRBV12-4
CSAKRAGINNSTLHF	TGCAGTGCCAAGAGGGCAGGGATAAATAATTCAACCCTCCACTTT	TRBJ1-6	-	-	TRBV20-1
CASSDGLAGGQETQYF	TGTGCCAGCAGCGATGGACTAGCGGGGGGCCAAGAGACCCAGTACTTC	TRBJ2-5	TRBD2	many	TRBV12-3/TRBV12-4
CASSEPGVGCEQYF	TGTGCCAGCAGTGAACCAGGGGTTGGTTGCGAGCAGTACTTC	TRBJ2-7	-	many	TRBV6-1
CASSPSGGLNEQYF	TGCGCCAGCAGCCCTAGCGGGGGTCTAAACGAGCAGTACTTC	TRBJ2-7	TRBD2	many	TRBV5-1
CASSWGHTGELFF	TGTGCCAGCAGTTGGGGGCACACCGGGGAGCTGTTTTTT	TRBJ2-2	-	many	TRBV12-3/TRBV12-4
CSARGTANTEAFF	TGCAGTGCTAGAGGTACAGCGAACACTGAAGCTTTCTTT	TRBJ1-1	-	-	TRBV20-1
CASRGREATGELFF	TGCGCCAGCAGGGGCAGGGAGGCGACCGGGGAGCTGTTTTTT	TRBJ2-2	-	many	TRBV5-1
CASSLGSSGANVLTF	TGTGCCAGCAGCTTAGGTTCGAGTGGGGCCAACGTCCTGACTTTC	TRBJ2-6	-	many	TRBV7-8
CASNPTGLVGRNEKLFF	TGCGCCAGCAACCCGACAGGGTTGGTTGGCCGTAATGAAAAACTGTTTTTT	TRBJ1-4	TRBD1	many	TRBV4-3
CASSLSTSGGVTGELFF	TGCGCCAGCAGCTTGTCGACTAGCGGGGGGGTCACCGGGGAGCTGTTTTTT	TRBJ2-2	TRBD2	many	TRBV5-1
CATTRGADYGYNF	TGTGCCACTACACGGGGCGCCGACTATGGCTACAACTTC	TRBJ1-2	-	-	TRBV19
CSAFLAGVETQYF	TGCAGTGCCTTCCTAGCGGGGGTCGAGACCCAGTACTTC	TRBJ2-5	TRBD2	many	TRBV20-1
CASSAGGQGADGYTF	TGTGCCAGCAGTGCGGGCGGACAGGGGGCCGACGGCTACACCTTC	TRBJ1-2	TRBD1	many	TRBV6-1
CASSLGVGGSDEQFF	TGTGCCAGCAGTCTGGGAGTGGGGGGTAGCGATGAGCAGTTCTTC	TRBJ2-1	-	-	TRBV12-3/TRBV12-4
CASSYTSNPGSYGYTF	TGTGCCAGCAGTTACACCAGTAATCCGGGGTCCTATGGCTACACCTTC	TRBJ1-2	-	many	TRBV6-5
CASSPSHNEKLFF	TGTGCCAGCAGCCCCTCGCATAATGAAAAACTGTTTTTT	TRBJ1-4	-	many	TRBV3-1
CASSFDRRDTQYF	TGTGCCAGCAGCTTTGACAGGCGGGATACGCAGTATTTT	TRBJ2-3	-	many	TRBV11-2
CASSSSGAGNTGELFF	TGTGCCAGCAGCTCGAGCGGGGCGGGCAACACCGGGGAGCTGTTTTTT	TRBJ2-2	TRBD2	few	TRBV7-3
CASSYVLRWAALDEQYF	TGTGCCAGCAGTTACGTCCTGCGGTGGGCGGCTCTAGACGAGCAGTACTTC	TRBJ2-7	-	-	TRBV6-2/TRBV6-3
CASSYSKGGGQETQYF	TGTGCCAGCAGTTACTCGAAAGGCGGGGGCCAAGAGACCCAGTACTTC	TRBJ2-5	TRBD2	many	TRBV6-5
CASSLEVVNTEAFF	TGTGCCAGCAGCTTAGAAGTTGTAAACACTGAAGCTTTCTTT	TRBJ1-1	-	many	TRBV7-9
CASAPSPHRVNTEAFF	TGTGCCAGTGCGCCGTCCCCCCACAGGGTGAACACTGAAGCTTTCTTT	TRBJ1-1	-	many	TRBV19
CASSLNGGLAGRGELFF	TGCGCCAGCAGCCTCAACGGGGGACTAGCGGGGCGGGGGGAGCTGTTTTTT	TRBJ2-2	TRBD2	many	TRBV4-1